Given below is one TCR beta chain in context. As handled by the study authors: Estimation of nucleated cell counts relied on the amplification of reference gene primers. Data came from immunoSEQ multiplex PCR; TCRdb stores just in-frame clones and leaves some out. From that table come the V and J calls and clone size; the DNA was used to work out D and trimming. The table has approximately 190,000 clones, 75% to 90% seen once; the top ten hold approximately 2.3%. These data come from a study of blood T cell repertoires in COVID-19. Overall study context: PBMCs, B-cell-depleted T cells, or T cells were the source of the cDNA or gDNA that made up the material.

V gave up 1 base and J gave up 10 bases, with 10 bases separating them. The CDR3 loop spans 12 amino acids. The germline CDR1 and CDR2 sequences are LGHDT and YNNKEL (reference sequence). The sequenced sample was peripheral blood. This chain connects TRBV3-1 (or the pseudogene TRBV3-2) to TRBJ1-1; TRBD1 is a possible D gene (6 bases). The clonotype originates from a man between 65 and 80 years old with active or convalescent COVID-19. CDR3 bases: TGTGCCAGCAGCCAAGTTGCAGGGGCAGCTTTCTTT. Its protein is CASSQVAGAAFF.